These 20 T cell receptor beta chains were all obtained from the same sample, sequenced in a study of identifying expanded T cells in peripheral blood. Profiling relied on immunoSEQ multiplex PCR, and the TCRdb table lists in-frame clones only, not all of them. Of about 100,000 clones in the sample, 75% to 90% are singletons; the top ten hold 5.5% to 6.5%. What was sequenced was blood. The source is a person aged 18 to 75 in good health.

This chain links TRBV5-1 with TRBJ1-2; the D is unclear. Trimming cost V 4 bases and J 0 bases, with 10 bases left between them. CDR3 length: 14 residues. The germline V gene has CDR1 SGHRS and CDR2 YFSETQ. The CDR3 nucleotides read TGCGCCAGCAGCAAGGACCCATCTAACTATGGCTACACCTTC. It is translated as CASSKDPSNYGYTF.

The rearrangement uses TRBV18 and TRBJ2-7, with 10 bases matching TRBD1. The CDR3 consists of 16 residues. CDR1 and CDR2 (germline): KGHSH, LQKENI. V was clipped by 4 bases and J by 4 bases; unmatched bases: 10. The CDR3 region is CASSRGTGAAIYEQYF. The CDR3, as DNA: TGTGCCAGCTCACGAGGGACAGGGGCCGCAATTTACGAGCAGTACTTC.

This chain links TRBV19 with TRBJ1-5, with TRBD1 matching over 7 bases. This CDR3 comprises 13 residues. The V gene end was trimmed by 9 bases and the J gene end by 7 bases; junction bases not matched to a gene: 9. CDR1 is LNHDA, CDR2 SQIVND, per germline (reference sequence). In nucleotides, the CDR3 is TGTGCCAGCATGGACAGGCGAGGCCAGCCCCAGCATTTT. Amino acid sequence: CASMDRRGQPQHF.

The chain couples TRBV7-3 to TRBJ1-5; TRBD1 agrees at 7 bases. The V gene's germline CDR1 is SGHTA and CDR2 FQGTGA. This CDR3 comprises 14 residues. V lost 0 bases, J lost 6 bases, and 2 bases stayed unmatched. CDR3 DNA sequence: TGTGCCAGCAGCTTAACAGGGGGCGGTCAGCCCCAGCATTTT. Translated: CASSLTGGGQPQHF.

This clone was detected only a few times. The V gene is TRBV18, the J gene TRBJ1-1, with a possible D match to TRBD1 (5 bases). This CDR3 has 13 amino acids. V was clipped by 6 bases and J by 7 bases, with 15 bases between them. Germline V lookup: CDR1 KGHSH, CDR2 LQKENI. The DNA for the CDR3 is TGTGCCAGCTCCCCAGGGTTACGGAATGAAGCTTTCTTT. Encoded protein: CASSPGLRNEAFF.

J is TRBJ1-5 and V is TRBV6-5; D is possibly TRBD1 (5 bases). Germline V gene lookup returns CDR1 MNHEY and CDR2 SVGAGI. This CDR3 is built from 16 residues. Trimming removed 6 bases at V and 4 bases at J, with 19 bases between. CDR3 region: CASSYPVSGRNQPQHF. CDR3 coding DNA: TGTGCCAGCAGCTACCCGGTTTCAGGGAGGAATCAGCCCCAGCATTTT.

Here the CDR3 DNA reads TGTGCCAGCAGTTACCAAGACAGGGGGCAGACTGAAGCTTTCTTT. It codes for CASSYQDRGQTEAFF. The genes are TRBV6-5 and TRBJ1-1; 10 bases are a match to TRBD1. The CDR3 sequence is 15 residues long. CDR1 is MNHEY, CDR2 SVGAGI, per germline. The junction had 5 bases not matched to a gene; V was cut back by 2 bases and J by 5 bases.

The rearrangement uses TRBV29-1 and TRBJ1-1; TRBD1 matches 9 bases. Germline CDR1 is SQVTM and CDR2 is ANQGSEA. This CDR3 contains 13 residues. V shed 4 bases, J shed 5 bases, and the junction held 5 bases outside the gene matches. CDR3 sequence: CSVGQGGGTEAFF. The CDR3, as DNA: TGCAGCGTTGGACAGGGGGGAGGAACTGAAGCTTTCTTT.

CDR3 region: CASSLETQGSHEQYF. CDR3 nucleotide sequence: TGTGCCAGCAGCTTAGAAACACAGGGGAGCCACGAGCAGTACTTC. The chain recombines TRBV11-2 with TRBJ2-7; TRBD1 matches 7 bases. V lost 0 bases, J lost 5 bases, and 7 bases stayed unmatched. The length of the CDR3 is 15 residues. Per the germline V gene, CDR1 is SGHAT and CDR2 is FQNNGV. The full variable domain, rest sourced from reference TRBV11-2 and TRBJ2-7, is EAGVAQSPRYKIIEKRQSVAFWCNPISGHATLYWYQQILGQGPKLLIQFQNNGVVDDSQLPKDRFSAERLKGVDSTLKIQPAKLEDSAVYLCASSLETQGSHEQYFGPGTRLTVT.

The V gene is TRBV5-1, the J gene TRBJ1-1, with 11 bases aligning to TRBD1. The CDR3 loop spans 15 amino acids. V shed 2 bases, J shed 7 bases, and the junction held 7 bases outside the gene matches. Germline V gene lookup returns CDR1 SGHRS and CDR2 YFSETQ. CDR3 sequence (DNA): TGCGCCAGCAGCTTACGGACAGGGGGCGATGGTGAAGCTTTCTTT. Protein product: CASSLRTGGDGEAFF.

V and J are TRBV29-1 and TRBJ2-5; no clear D gene. The CDR3 runs 12 residues. The germline CDR1 and CDR2 sequences are SQVTM and ANQGSEA. Trimming took 4 bases from V and 7 from J, leaving 13 bases between them. The CDR3 sequence is CSVGLPPGTQYF. The CDR3 bases are TGCAGCGTTGGCCTCCCACCAGGGACCCAGTACTTC.

The chain uses TRBV9 and TRBJ1-2; D remains unclear. V was clipped by 0 bases and J by 0 bases, with 6 bases between them. This CDR3 has 14 residues. In germline, CDR1 is SGDLS, CDR2 YYNGEE. CDR3 region: CASSVGKANYGYTF. CDR3 in DNA: TGTGCCAGCAGCGTAGGGAAAGCTAACTATGGCTACACCTTC.

This chain links TRBV9 with TRBJ2-3; possibly TRBD1 or TRBD2 for D (5 bases each). There are 16 residues in the CDR3. V was shortened by 0 bases and J by 2 bases, with 13 bases between the two germline ends. Looked up from germline, CDR1 is SGDLS and CDR2 is YYNGEE. The CDR3 loop reads CASSVGLRGATDTQYF. Here the CDR3 DNA reads TGTGCCAGCAGCGTAGGGCTGAGGGGCGCCACAGATACGCAGTATTTT.

This clone showed up just once. The chain links TRBV7-9 to TRBJ2-7, with D maybe TRBD2 (6 bases). The CDR3 runs to 14 residues. With 6 bases removed from V and 7 bases from J, the gap between germline ends came to 19 bases. The germline V gene encodes CDR1 SEHNR and CDR2 FQNEAQ (reference sequence). This CDR3 reads CASRVGGGVNEQYF. The CDR3 DNA follows: TGTGCCAGCAGGGTAGGAGGAGGGGTAAATGAGCAGTACTTC.

The genes are TRBV5-4 and TRBJ1-2; TRBD1 agrees at 10 bases. The V gene end was trimmed by 4 bases and the J gene end by 3 bases; junction bases not matched to a gene: 9. CDR3 length: 16 residues. Germline-derived CDR1 and CDR2 are SGHNT and YYREEE (reference sequence). The CDR3 DNA follows: TGTGCCAGCAGCCCTTGGACAGGGGGAGACGACTATGGCTACACCTTC. The encoded protein is CASSPWTGGDDYGYTF.

The chain recombines TRBV7-3 with TRBJ2-3; 8 bases agree with TRBD2. Losses at the gene ends were 5 bases for V and 3 bases for J; bases not matched to a gene: 19. CDR3 length equals 19 residues. The germline V gene encodes CDR1 SGHTA and CDR2 FQGTGA. CDR3 amino acids: CASSPPGREGPYNTDTQYF. CDR3 DNA: TGTGCCAGCAGCCCCCCGGGCCGGGAGGGCCCTTATAATACAGATACGCAGTATTTT.

The rearrangement uses TRBV2 and TRBJ2-1; D is possibly TRBD1 (7 bases). With 8 bases removed from V and 6 bases from J, the gap between germline ends came to 20 bases. The CDR3 is 15 residues long. Germline CDR1 and CDR2: SNHLY and FYNNEI. The CDR3 nucleotides read TGTGCCAGCCGTACAGGGGATCGGGACTTCAATGAGCAGTTCTTC. Translation: CASRTGDRDFNEQFF.

This clone was counted once. This chain connects TRBV30 to TRBJ1-2, with D uncertain. The V gene lost 2 bases and the J gene lost 8 bases, with 15 bases spanning the gap. The CDR3 sequence is 13 residues long. Germline V gene data show CDR1 as GTSNPN and CDR2 as SVGIG (reference sequence). CDR3: CAWSPPALDGYTF. The DNA for the CDR3 is TGTGCCTGGAGTCCCCCGGCTCTGGACGGCTACACCTTC.

V is TRBV5-4 and J is TRBJ2-7; no clear D gene. Germline-derived CDR1 and CDR2 are SGHNT and YYREEE (reference sequence). This CDR3 spans 12 amino acids. V shed 2 bases and J shed 7 bases, with 10 bases lying between them. CDR3 amino acids: CASSLPLTEQYF. In DNA form, the CDR3 reads TGTGCCAGCAGCTTACCCCTAACGGAGCAGTACTTC.

The chain links TRBV28 to TRBJ1-2, with unresolved D. Germline V gene data show CDR1 as MDHEN and CDR2 as SYDVKM. Deletions cut 6 bases from V and 7 bases from J, with 15 bases between. The CDR3 is made up of 13 amino acids. The CDR3 reads CASSLVGSLGYTF. The CDR3, as DNA: TGTGCCAGCAGCCTCGTCGGGTCCCTTGGCTACACCTTC.